A single sample gave rise to the 26 T cell receptor beta chains below, sequenced in a study of blood T cell repertoires in COVID-19. Data came from immunoSEQ multiplex PCR; TCRdb stores just in-frame clones and leaves some out. The profile shows under 250,000 clones, approximately 85% of them singletons. Material for sequencing was peripheral blood. The origin of the receptors is a woman older than 75 with COVID-19, enrolled during active disease.

The V gene is TRBV6-5, the J gene TRBJ1-5; no reliable D call. Germline CDR1 and CDR2: MNHEY and SVGAGI. This CDR3 is 13 amino acids long. Trimming removed 2 bases from V and 4 bases from J, with 6 bases in between. CDR3 sequence: CASSYEGNQPQHF. CDR3 nucleotide sequence: TGTGCCAGCAGTTACGAGGGAAATCAGCCCCAGCATTTT.

The chain is built from TRBV7-9 and TRBJ2-5; 10 bases line up with TRBD2. The CDR3 is 17 amino acids. V gave up 0 bases and J gave up 4 bases; unmatched junction bases: 8. Looked up from germline, CDR1 is SEHNR and CDR2 is FQNEAQ (reference sequence). The chain's CDR3 is CASSLAAQRGGRETQYF. CDR3 nucleotide sequence: TGTGCCAGCAGCTTAGCGGCCCAGCGGGGGGGCCGAGAGACCCAGTACTTC.

The chain carries TRBV7-2 and TRBJ1-1; 7 bases match TRBD1. CDR1 is SGHTA, CDR2 FQGNSA, per germline. The CDR3 runs 16 residues. V was pared by 3 bases and J by 1 base, with 8 bases of the junction left unmatched. The CDR3 nucleotides are TGTGCCAGCAGCTTTATCAGGGGGGAACAGAACACTGAAGCTTTCTTT. This translates into CASSFIRGEQNTEAFF.

V is TRBV19 and J is TRBJ2-1; TRBD2 aligns across 7 bases. Germline CDR1 LNHDA, CDR2 SQIVND (reference sequence). This CDR3 has 15 amino acids. V trimming: 10 bases; J trimming: 0 bases; junction bases outside the gene matches: 9. CDR3 in amino acids: CATRSGRSSYNEQFF. CDR3 coding DNA: TGTGCCACCCGATCCGGGAGGAGCTCCTACAATGAGCAGTTCTTC.

The chain employs TRBV7-2 and TRBJ1-4; D might be TRBD1 (5 bases). Germline V gene sequence: CDR1 SGHTA, CDR2 FQGNSA. The CDR3 has 15 amino acids. Trimming took 4 bases from V and 7 from J, leaving 16 bases between them. The CDR3, as DNA: TGTGCCAGCAGCTCCCAGGGAGGGGTGGTTGAAAAACTGTTTTTT. Protein: CASSSQGGVVEKLFF.

V and J are TRBV5-8 and TRBJ2-1; perhaps TRBD2 as D (5 bases). Germline V gene sequence: CDR1 SGHTS, CDR2 YDEGEE. This CDR3 is 15 amino acids long. Trimming stripped 6 bases from V and 0 bases from J, with 13 bases between. The CDR3 nucleotides are TGTGCCAGCAACGTCGGGGTGAGCTCCTACAATGAGCAGTTCTTC. Amino acid sequence: CASNVGVSSYNEQFF.

The chain joins TRBV9 to TRBJ2-1; 10 positions agree with TRBD1. Germline V gene data show CDR1 as SGDLS and CDR2 as YYNGEE. The CDR3 is 16 residues long. J lost 7 bases, V lost 0 bases, and 7 bases had no gene match. The CDR3 DNA reads TGTGCCAGCAGCGTAGCTAGAGACAGGGGGCGGAATGAGCAGTTCTTC. This codes for CASSVARDRGRNEQFF.

This clone was detected once. This rearrangement joins TRBV7-2 to TRBJ1-3, with D possibly TRBD1 on 6 matching bases. The V and J ends lost 1 base and 2 bases respectively, with 9 bases between them. The CDR3 totals 15 residues. CDR1 SGHTA and CDR2 FQGNSA come from the germline V gene. CDR3 loop: CASSLEGGAGNTIYF. The CDR3 DNA reads TGTGCCAGCAGCTTAGAAGGGGGGGCTGGAAACACCATATATTTT.

This chain's CDR3 is CSVGGRPGSLYGYTF. In DNA form, the CDR3 reads TGCAGCGTTGGGGGCCGGCCAGGGTCTCTCTATGGCTACACCTTC. The chain uses TRBV29-1 and TRBJ1-2; D might be TRBD1 (5 bases). CDR3 size: 15 residues. The V end lost 4 bases, the J end lost 4 bases, and 19 bases lay between the germline ends. Per the germline V gene, CDR1 is SQVTM and CDR2 is ANQGSEA.

Concerning this clone itself: The DNA is omitted, as the CDR3 cannot be located on it reliably, and the CDR3 follows TCRdb's listing. This sequence joins TRBV5-1 and TRBJ2-1; TRBD2 is the table's D call and was not checked against the DNA. From germline, CDR1 is SGHRS and CDR2 YFSETQ. The CDR3 contains 14 residues when both ends are counted. This CDR3 is CASSSGGSFDEQFF.

This sequence joins TRBV7-9 and TRBJ2-7; TRBD1 agrees at 7 bases. V was clipped by 5 bases and J by 5 bases; unmatched bases: 9. CDR1 SEHNR and CDR2 FQNEAQ come from the germline V gene (reference sequence). The CDR3 has 14 residues. CDR3 bases: TGTGCCAGCAGCCCACAGGGGATTCCCAACGAGCAGTACTTC. Its protein product is CASSPQGIPNEQYF.

In DNA form, the CDR3 reads TGTGCCAGCAGCCGACAGGGATACGAGCAGTACTTC. It is translated as CASSRQGYEQYF. The chain joins TRBV6-2 or TRBV6-3 to TRBJ2-7; 7 bases are shared with TRBD1. The length of the CDR3 is 12 residues. The V segment lost 6 bases and the J segment 4 bases; nucleotides outside the gene matches: 3. In germline, CDR1 is MNHEY, CDR2 SVGEGT.

Only a few counts were recorded for this clone. The chain has TRBV11-3 and TRBJ1-2, with no clear D. From germline, CDR1 is SGHNT and CDR2 YENEEA. Trimming took 5 bases from V and 7 from J, leaving 14 bases between them. The CDR3 has 13 amino acids. CDR3 residues: CASSEDGVTGYTF. CDR3 DNA: TGTGCCAGCAGCGAAGACGGAGTAACTGGCTACACCTTC.

This chain links TRBV27 with TRBJ1-2; tentative D call: TRBD1 (6 bases). CDR1 and CDR2 from the germline V gene are MNHEY and SMNVEV (reference sequence). The CDR3 has 14 amino acids. V gave up 2 bases and J gave up 5 bases, with 12 bases separating them. The CDR3 region has the DNA TGTGCCAGCAGTTTAGCAGGGGCGATTTATGGCTACACCTTC. Translated: CASSLAGAIYGYTF.

V and J are TRBV6-4 and TRBJ1-5, with D unclear. CDR1 is MRHNA, CDR2 SNTAGT, per germline. The CDR3 totals 13 residues. The V end was cut by 6 bases, the J end by 6 bases, with 12 bases between. The CDR3 nucleotides read TGTGCCAGCAGCCCTCTCCGAGGTCAGCCCCAGCATTTT. This sequence encodes CASSPLRGQPQHF.

In its sample, this clone was seen a few times. The rearrangement joins TRBV11-2 to TRBJ1-5, with D hard to call. CDR1 and CDR2 from the germline V gene are SGHAT and FQNNGV. V was clipped by 3 bases and J by 1 base, with 4 bases between them. There are 13 residues in the CDR3. The CDR3 coding sequence is TGTGCCAGCAGCTTCGGGAGCAATCAGCCCCAGCATTTT. It yields the protein CASSFGSNQPQHF.

This chain joins TRBV4-2 and TRBJ2-2, with 12 bases lining up with TRBD2. There are 17 residues in the CDR3. The germline CDR1 and CDR2 sequences are LGHNA and YNFKEQ. V was pared by 2 bases and J by 5 bases, with 6 bases of the junction left unmatched. The CDR3: CASSQRLAGVGTGELFF. The CDR3 nucleotides read TGTGCCAGCAGCCAAAGACTAGCGGGGGTTGGAACCGGGGAGCTGTTTTTT.

This clone was recorded once. V and J are TRBV19 and TRBJ2-1; tentative D call: TRBD1 (6 bases). Germline V lookup: CDR1 LNHDA, CDR2 SQIVND (reference sequence). This CDR3 is built from 15 residues. V lost 6 bases and J 10 bases, leaving 22 bases between the germline ends. CDR3 in DNA: TGTGCCAGTAGCACGGGTGGACAGTTTGGAAGAGAGCAGTTCTTC. Translated: CASSTGGQFGREQFF.

The rearrangement joins TRBV2 to TRBJ1-3, with D possibly matching TRBD1 (6 bases). The CDR3 contains 17 residues. Germline CDR1 SNHLY, CDR2 FYNNEI. V lost 3 bases and J 5 bases, leaving 20 bases between the germline ends. CDR3 bases: TGTGCCAGCAGTGATGGAAAGGGAGGGGGGGTGCGAAACACCATATATTTT. It specifies CASSDGKGGGVRNTIYF.

This chain uses TRBV6-2 or TRBV6-3 with TRBJ2-2; D remains unclear. CDR1 and CDR2 (germline): MNHEY, SVGEGT. The CDR3 extends over 15 amino acids. Trimming cost V 2 bases and J 8 bases, with 15 bases left between them. The CDR3 nucleotides are TGTGCCAGCAGTTACCCCCCGTGGCTAGTTGGGGAGCTGTTTTTT. Its translation: CASSYPPWLVGELFF.

The chain combines TRBV5-8 with TRBJ2-5; TRBD1 aligns across 7 bases. V trimming: 4 bases; J trimming: 12 bases; junction bases outside the gene matches: 6. The CDR3 is 11 amino acids. In germline, CDR1 is SGHTS, CDR2 YDEGEE. This CDR3 is CASSATGRKYF. In DNA form, the CDR3 reads TGTGCCAGCAGCGCGACAGGGCGGAAGTACTTC.

CDR3 protein: CASSLVGRGRGTEAFF. The CDR3 DNA reads TGTGCCAGCAGCTTAGTCGGTAGGGGCAGGGGCACTGAAGCTTTCTTT. This chain uses TRBV7-9 with TRBJ1-1; D possibly corresponds to TRBD1 (6 bases). The V end was cut by 1 base, the J end by 4 bases, with 16 bases between. The CDR3 consists of 16 residues. Looked up from germline, CDR1 is SEHNR and CDR2 is FQNEAQ (reference sequence).

The rearrangement joins TRBV11-2 to TRBJ2-7; 8 bases map to TRBD2. The CDR3 is made up of 15 amino acids. V lost 5 bases and J lost 3; bases outside the gene matches: 9. Germline V gene lookup returns CDR1 SGHAT and CDR2 FQNNGV. CDR3 in amino acids: CASSLLGGVGYEQYF. In nucleotides, the CDR3 is TGTGCCAGCAGCCTACTCGGGGGGGTGGGCTACGAGCAGTACTTC.

The chain has TRBV7-2 and TRBJ2-5; 8 nucleotides agree with TRBD2. Germline-derived CDR1 and CDR2 are SGHTA and FQGNSA. The CDR3 runs to 17 residues. J lost 1 base, V lost 6 bases, and 13 bases had no gene match. Here the CDR3 DNA reads TGTGCCAGCAGGGACACCTGGGTAGCGGGGAGCCAAGAGACCCAGTACTTC. As protein: CASRDTWVAGSQETQYF.

The chain uses TRBV19 and TRBJ1-2; no reliable D call. V was cut by 3 bases and J by 2 bases, with 13 bases left in between. CDR1 is LNHDA, CDR2 SQIVND, per germline (reference sequence). CDR3 length: 15 residues. DNA for the CDR3: TGTGCCAGTAGTATGGTCTCGAGAGTGAACTATGGCTACACCTTC. Protein sequence: CASSMVSRVNYGYTF.

The CDR3 DNA reads as TGTGCCAGCAGCTTAGTCCAGCGGGGGCTCAACACCGGGGAGCTGTTTTTT. Amino acid sequence: CASSLVQRGLNTGELFF. The J gene is TRBJ2-2, the V gene TRBV7-2; TRBD2 agrees at 8 bases. CDR3 size: 17 residues. Unmatched junction bases numbered 6, after V lost 1 base and J lost 2 bases. CDR1 SGHTA and CDR2 FQGNSA come from the germline V gene.